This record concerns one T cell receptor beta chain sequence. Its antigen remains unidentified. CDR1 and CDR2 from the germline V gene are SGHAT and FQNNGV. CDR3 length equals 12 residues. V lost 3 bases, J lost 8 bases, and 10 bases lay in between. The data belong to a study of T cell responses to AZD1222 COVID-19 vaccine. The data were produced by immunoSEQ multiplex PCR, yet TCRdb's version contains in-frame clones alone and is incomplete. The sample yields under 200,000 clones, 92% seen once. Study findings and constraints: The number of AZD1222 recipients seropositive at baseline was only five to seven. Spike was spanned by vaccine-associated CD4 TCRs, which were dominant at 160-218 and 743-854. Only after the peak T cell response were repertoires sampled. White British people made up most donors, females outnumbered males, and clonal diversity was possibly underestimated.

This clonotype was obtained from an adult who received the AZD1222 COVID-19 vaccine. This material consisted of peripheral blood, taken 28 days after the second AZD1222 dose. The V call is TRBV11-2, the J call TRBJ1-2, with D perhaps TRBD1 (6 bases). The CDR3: CASSFTGKGYTF. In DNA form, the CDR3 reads TGTGCCAGCAGCTTTACAGGGAAGGGCTACACCTTC.